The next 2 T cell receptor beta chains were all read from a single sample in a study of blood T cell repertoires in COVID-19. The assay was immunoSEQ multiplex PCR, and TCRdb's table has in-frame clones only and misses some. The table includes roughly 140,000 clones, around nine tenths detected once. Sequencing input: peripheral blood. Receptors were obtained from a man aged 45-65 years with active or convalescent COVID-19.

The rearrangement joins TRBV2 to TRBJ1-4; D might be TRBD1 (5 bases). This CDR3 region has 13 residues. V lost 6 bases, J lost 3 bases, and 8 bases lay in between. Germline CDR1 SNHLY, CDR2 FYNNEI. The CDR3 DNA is TGTGCCAGCAGAAGACAGCCTAATGAAAAACTGTTTTTT. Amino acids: CASRRQPNEKLFF. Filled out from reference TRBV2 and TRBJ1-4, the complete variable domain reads EPEVTQTPSHQVTQMGQEVILRCVPISNHLYFYWYRQILGQKVEFLVSFYNNEISEKSEIFDDQFSVERPDGSNFTLKIRSTKLEDSAMYFCASRRQPNEKLFFGSGTQLSVL.

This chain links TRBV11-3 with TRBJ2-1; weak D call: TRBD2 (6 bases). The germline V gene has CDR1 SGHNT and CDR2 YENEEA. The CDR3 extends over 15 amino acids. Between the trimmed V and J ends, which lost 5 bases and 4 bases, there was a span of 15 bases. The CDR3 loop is CASSPGRLAYNEQFF. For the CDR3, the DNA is TGTGCCAGCAGCCCAGGTCGGCTAGCGTACAATGAGCAGTTCTTC.